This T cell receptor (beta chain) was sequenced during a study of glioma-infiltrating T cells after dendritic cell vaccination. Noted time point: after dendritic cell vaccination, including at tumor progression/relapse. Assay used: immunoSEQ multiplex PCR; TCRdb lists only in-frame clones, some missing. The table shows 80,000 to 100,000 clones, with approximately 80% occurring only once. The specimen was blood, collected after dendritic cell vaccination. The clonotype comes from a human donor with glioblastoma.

Here the CDR3 DNA reads TGTGCCAGCAGAGTTACAGGGTCCTATGGCTACACCTTC. Encoded protein: CASRVTGSYGYTF. The chain is built from TRBV7-9 and TRBJ1-2, with a tentative D call TRBD1 (6 bases). Germline V gene sequence: CDR1 SEHNR, CDR2 FQNEAQ (reference sequence). This CDR3 spans 13 amino acids. Trimming stripped 6 bases from V and 4 bases from J, with 12 bases between.